The 20 T cell receptor beta chains in this list originate from one sample, sequenced in a study of T cells in tuberculosis. Time point denoted: new active TB diagnosis, blood taken before or within 7 days of starting treatment. Sequencing was performed with immunoSEQ multiplex PCR; in TCRdb, only in-frame clones are kept and a portion is missing. The sample holds 25,000 to 35,000 clones, roughly 85% seen once. The material sequenced was PBMCs, taken at tuberculosis diagnosis. The receptors originated from an adult with tuberculosis.

The chain is built from TRBV7-9 and TRBJ1-1, with a weak D call TRBD1 (6 bases). V was pared by 4 bases and J by 4 bases, with 22 bases between. The CDR3 loop spans 17 amino acids. Germline assignment: CDR1 SEHNR and CDR2 FQNEAQ (reference sequence). The CDR3 bases are TGTGCCAGCAGCTCGTCCCGACAGGTAACCCAGAGCACTGAAGCTTTCTTT. Translating gives CASSSSRQVTQSTEAFF. The full variable domain, its missing parts supplied by reference TRBV7-9 and TRBJ1-1, is DTGVSQNPRHKITKRGQNVTFRCDPISEHNRLYWYRQTLGQGPEFLTYFQNEAQLEKSRLLSDRFSAERPKGSFSTLEIQRTEQGDSAMYLCASSSSRQVTQSTEAFFGQGTRLTVV.

The chain couples TRBV11-2 to TRBJ2-5, with a weak D call TRBD2 (5 bases). The CDR3 runs to 13 residues. The germline V gene encodes CDR1 SGHAT and CDR2 FQNNGV. With 6 bases removed from V and 2 bases from J, the gap between germline ends came to 10 bases. CDR3 DNA: TGTGCCAGCAGATTCAGCGGACAAGAGACCCAGTACTTC. It encodes CASRFSGQETQYF.

The chain carries TRBV30 and TRBJ2-7, with 9 bases identical to TRBD2. CDR3 length: 12 residues. The V gene end was trimmed by 7 bases and the J gene end by 2 bases; junction bases not matched to a gene: 3. Germline V gene data show CDR1 as GTSNPN and CDR2 as SVGIG (reference sequence). In nucleotides, the CDR3 is TGTGCCTCCATAGCGGGAGCCTACGAGCAGTACTTC. It translates to CASIAGAYEQYF.

The rearrangement links TRBV5-1 to TRBJ2-3; TRBD1 agrees at 7 bases. The CDR3 is made up of 17 amino acids. V dropped 0 bases and J dropped 5; count of bases not matched to a gene: 12. Germline values: CDR1 SGHRS, CDR2 YFSETQ. The CDR3 sequence: CASSLADLGGGQDTQYF. In DNA form, the CDR3 reads TGCGCCAGCAGCTTGGCCGATCTAGGGGGCGGGCAAGATACGCAGTATTTT.

The chain employs TRBV28 and TRBJ1-5; D remains unclear. The CDR3 consists of 13 residues. Looked up from germline, CDR1 is MDHEN and CDR2 is SYDVKM. The ends were cut back, 1 base at V and 2 bases at J, with 3 bases in the middle. The CDR3: CASSLSGNQPQHF. In DNA, the CDR3 is TGTGCCAGCAGTTTATCTGGCAATCAGCCCCAGCATTTT.

This chain connects TRBV14 to TRBJ1-1; 7 positions match TRBD1. In germline, CDR1 is SGHDN, CDR2 FVKESK. With V trimmed by 4 bases and J by 1 base, 3 bases remained unmatched. This CDR3 region has 14 residues. The CDR3 spells CASSLRTGNTEAFF. CDR3 in DNA: TGTGCCAGCAGCCTAAGGACAGGGAACACTGAAGCTTTCTTT.

The gene calls are TRBV21-1 and TRBJ1-2; the table gives TRBD1 as D, unverified against the DNA. TRBV21-1 is reported as a pseudogene. The CDR3 totals 14 residues. CDR3: CASETRDRGRGYTF. In nucleotides, the CDR3 is TGTGCCAGCGAAACGCGGGACAGGGGTCGTGGCTACACCTTC.

V is TRBV25-1 and J is TRBJ2-1; TRBD2 is a possible D gene (5 bases). This CDR3 contains 15 residues. V dropped 0 bases and J dropped 8 bases, with 14 bases sitting between them. Germline V gene sequence: CDR1 MGHDK, CDR2 SYGVNS. Here the CDR3 DNA reads TGTGCCAGCAGTGAATATAGTAACAGCGGTGATGAGCAGTTCTTC. This encodes CASSEYSNSGDEQFF. The full variable domain, with the rest looked up from reference TRBV25-1 and TRBJ2-1, is EADIYQTPRYLVIGTGKKITLECSQTMGHDKMYWYQQDPGMELHLIHYSYGVNSTEKGDLSSESTVSRIRTEHFPLTLESARPSHTSQYLCASSEYSNSGDEQFFGPGTRLTVL.

The chain employs TRBV5-1 and TRBJ2-2, with D perhaps matching TRBD2 (5 bases). Trimming removed 2 bases from V and 1 base from J, with 12 bases in between. Germline V gives CDR1 SGHRS, CDR2 YFSETQ. This CDR3 is 16 amino acids long. The CDR3 here is CASSFNFEGNTGELFF. The DNA for the CDR3 is TGCGCCAGCAGCTTCAATTTCGAGGGGAACACCGGGGAGCTGTTTTTT.

The rearrangement joins TRBV5-1 to TRBJ2-1; 9 bases agree with TRBD2. The CDR3 has 16 amino acids. V lost 1 base and J lost 3; bases outside the gene matches: 5. Germline CDR1 is SGHRS and CDR2 is YFSETQ. The CDR3 loop reads CASSLWASGNYNEQFF. The CDR3 coding sequence is TGCGCCAGCAGCTTGTGGGCTAGCGGGAACTACAATGAGCAGTTCTTC.

The chain recombines TRBV5-6 with TRBJ1-4; D unresolved. The CDR3 covers 17 residues. With 0 bases removed from V and 2 bases from J, the gap between germline ends came to 14 bases. CDR1 is SGHDT, CDR2 YYEEEE, per germline. CDR3 protein: CASSLERKAGTNEKLFF. CDR3 nucleotide sequence: TGTGCCAGCAGCTTGGAAAGGAAGGCGGGGACTAATGAAAAACTGTTTTTT.

The chain couples TRBV27 to TRBJ2-5; no reliable D call. Trimming took off 2 bases at V and 5 bases at J, with 9 bases between the two ends. This CDR3 comprises 13 residues. Germline V CDR1 and CDR2: MNHEY, SMNVEV (reference sequence). As DNA, the CDR3 is TGTGCCAGCAGTTTAATGAGGTGGGAGACCCAGTACTTC. As protein: CASSLMRWETQYF.

This chain connects TRBV5-8 to TRBJ2-1, with 9 bases that match TRBD2. The CDR3 sequence is 12 residues long. V trimming: 4 bases; J trimming: 8 bases; junction bases outside the gene matches: 1. Germline CDR1 reads SGHTS; CDR2 reads YDEGEE. The CDR3, as DNA: TGTGCCAGCAGCCGACTAGCGGATGAGCAGTTCTTC. Translation gives CASSRLADEQFF.

The chain couples TRBV2 to TRBJ1-1; D may be TRBD1 (5 bases). The germline gives CDR1 SNHLY, CDR2 FYNNEI. This CDR3 has 15 amino acids. The germline V and J ends were trimmed by 2 bases and 1 base, with 11 bases remaining between them. The CDR3 DNA follows: TGTGCCAGCAGTGAACGTATGACAGAGAACACTGAAGCTTTCTTT. This codes for CASSERMTENTEAFF.

The genes are TRBV7-2 and TRBJ2-7, with a possible D match to TRBD2 (5 bases). Trimming removed 5 bases at V and 4 bases at J, with 9 bases between. The CDR3 is made up of 12 amino acids. Germline V gene lookup returns CDR1 SGHTA and CDR2 FQGNSA. As DNA, the CDR3 is TGTGCCAGCAGCATCGGGAATTACGAGCAGTACTTC. Translating it yields CASSIGNYEQYF.

This chain links TRBV4-2 with TRBJ2-2; 9 bases align to TRBD2. Germline V gives CDR1 LGHNA, CDR2 YNFKEQ. This CDR3 is 19 amino acids long. With 0 bases clipped from V and 2 bases from J, the junction kept 10 bases outside the gene matches. In DNA form, the CDR3 reads TGTGCCAGCAGCCAAGATGTTTCGGCTAGCGGGGTTAACACCGGGGAGCTGTTTTTT. This encodes CASSQDVSASGVNTGELFF.

The chain has TRBV10-2 and TRBJ1-5, with D perhaps matching TRBD1 (6 bases). Germline-derived CDR1 and CDR2 are WSHSY and SAAADI. The V end lost 4 bases, the J end lost 5 bases, and 12 bases lay between the germline ends. The CDR3 sequence is 14 residues long. The CDR3 DNA is TGCGCCAGCAGTGCCAAGGGGGGGGATCAGCCCCAGCATTTT. Its protein product is CASSAKGGDQPQHF.

The V call is TRBV5-1, the J call TRBJ2-1; D may be TRBD1 (6 bases). The germline gives CDR1 SGHRS, CDR2 YFSETQ. The CDR3 has 15 amino acids. V gave up 0 bases and J gave up 8 bases, with 15 bases separating them. CDR3 DNA: TGCGCCAGCAGCTTGGCATGGGACAAGTCCGATGAGCAGTTCTTC. Translated: CASSLAWDKSDEQFF.

The V call is TRBV19, the J call TRBJ2-7; TRBD1 matches at 7 bases. Trimming took 5 bases from V and 0 from J; bases not matched to a gene: 4. CDR1 is LNHDA and CDR2 is SQIVND in the germline V gene (reference sequence). The CDR3 has 14 amino acids. CDR3 amino acids: CASSPPGGSYEQYF. CDR3 coding DNA: TGTGCCAGTAGTCCCCCAGGGGGCTCCTACGAGCAGTACTTC.

This chain joins TRBV28 and TRBJ1-4; 9 bases are shared with TRBD1. CDR3 length: 13 residues. The J segment lost 4 bases and the V segment lost 8 bases, leaving 2 bases of the junction unmatched. Germline CDR1 MDHEN, CDR2 SYDVKM. The CDR3 sequence is CASEDRGNEKLFF. CDR3 nucleotides: TGTGCCAGCGAGGACAGGGGTAATGAAAAACTGTTTTTT.